A selection of T cell receptor beta chains follows, all from one sample in a study of CD8 T cells in ankylosing spondylitis. TCRdb itself ran the 5' RACE reads through MiXCR, one entry per CDR3 protein. The table lists 500,000 to 650,000 distinct CDR3 sequences, about 5.2% of them singletons. Sequencing input: blood, either unsorted or a sorted T cell fraction (not recorded which). The source of these receptors is a male donor with ankylosing spondylitis. Each CDR3 is given with its conserved first and last residue. The D gene is left open where the match is weak. A row's size may be missing; if present it is once, few, many or a size class.

TRBD1	TRBV4-3	NA	TRBJ2-1	CASSQDLFVDRGSDEQFF	TGCGCCAGCAGCCAAGATTTATTCGTGGACAGGGGCTCGGATGAGCAGTTCTTC
NA	TRBV7-2	many	TRBJ2-3	CASSYYAWGEGTDTQYF	TGTGCCAGCAGCTATTATGCGTGGGGGGAGGGCACAGATACGCAGTATTTT
NA	TRBV20-1	many	TRBJ2-7	CSARDREYEQYF	TGCAGTGCTAGAGATCGGGAGTACGAGCAGTACTTC
TRBD2	TRBV5-1	many	TRBJ2-1	CASSWGLAGSSYNEQFF	TGCGCCAGCAGCTGGGGACTAGCGGGGTCCTCCTACAATGAGCAGTTCTTC
NA	TRBV18	few	TRBJ2-7	CASSPRRLETGEQYF	TGTGCCAGCTCACCACGAAGACTGGAAACGGGGGAGCAGTACTTC
TRBD1	TRBV12-3/TRBV12-4	NA	TRBJ2-2	CASRDGTGTGELFF	TGTGCCAGCAGGGACGGGACAGGCACCGGGGAGCTGTTTTTT
NA	TRBV6-1	many	TRBJ1-2	CASKPGANYGYTF	TGTGCCAGCAAACCAGGGGCTAACTATGGCTACACCTTC
TRBD2	TRBV20-1	many	TRBJ2-1	CSATVGTSGGLLYNEQFF	TGCAGTGCTACGGTCGGGACTAGCGGGGGGCTCCTATACAATGAGCAGTTCTTC
NA	TRBV2	few	TRBJ2-2	CASSGQNTGELFF	TGTGCCAGCAGCGGACAGAACACCGGGGAGCTGTTTTTT
NA	TRBV27	many	TRBJ2-7	CASRGYSYEQYF	TGTGCCAGCAGGGGATATTCCTACGAGCAGTACTTC
NA	TRBV11-2	many	TRBJ2-5	CASSSRGITETQYF	TGTGCCAGCAGCTCCAGGGGAATTACGGAGACCCAGTACTTC
NA	TRBV4-3	many	TRBJ1-1	CASSQEVEGMKAFF	TGCGCCAGCAGCCAAGAGGTCGAGGGGATGAAAGCTTTCTTT
NA	TRBV7-6	few	TRBJ2-3	CASSSTSADTQYF	TGTGCCAGCAGCTCTACTAGTGCGGATACGCAGTATTTT
NA	TRBV12-3/TRBV12-4	many	TRBJ2-2	CASSFPGTGTGELFF	TGTGCCAGCAGTTTCCCCGGGACCGGAACCGGGGAGCTGTTTTTT
TRBD1	TRBV7-9	many	TRBJ2-2	CASSLLQGHTGELFF	TGTGCCAGCAGCTTGTTACAGGGGCACACCGGGGAGCTGTTTTTT
NA	TRBV7-2	many	TRBJ2-1	CASSPGTTYRNEQFF	TGTGCCAGCAGCCCCGGGACGACCTACCGGAATGAGCAGTTCTTC
TRBD1	TRBV7-7	many	TRBJ2-5	CASSNSGGETQYF	TGTGCTAGCAGTAACTCAGGGGGAGAGACCCAGTACTTC
NA	TRBV6-2/TRBV6-3	many	TRBJ2-6	CASKDDRFVPSGANVLTF	TGTGCCAGCAAAGACGACAGGTTCGTTCCCTCTGGGGCCAACGTCCTGACTTTC
NA	TRBV29-1	few	TRBJ2-6	CSTLQGRGANVLTF	TGCAGCACGCTGCAGGGGCGGGGGGCCAACGTCCTGACTTTC
NA	TRBV18	many	TRBJ2-1	CASSPPGSLWKRNEQFF	TGTGCCAGCTCACCACCGGGGAGTTTGTGGAAACGGAATGAGCAGTTCTTC
TRBD1	TRBV29-1	many	TRBJ2-7	CSGYDRGTYEQYF	TGCAGCGGCTACGACAGGGGTACCTACGAGCAGTACTTC
NA	TRBV19	NA	TRBJ2-7	CASSSVEAQGLYEQYF	TGTGCCAGTAGTTCCGTTGAAGCGCAGGGCCTCTACGAGCAGTACTTC
TRBD1	TRBV20-1	many	TRBJ2-1	CSAARGSSYNEQFF	TGCAGTGCCGCCAGGGGGAGCTCCTACAATGAGCAGTTCTTC
NA	TRBV2	many	TRBJ2-7	CASSDLDGGDYEQYF	TGTGCCAGCAGTGACCTAGACGGGGGCGACTACGAGCAGTACTTC
TRBD2	TRBV4-3	many	TRBJ2-1	CASSQNPLAGVYNEQFF	TGCGCCAGCAGCCAAAACCCCCTAGCGGGGGTGTACAATGAGCAGTTCTTC
TRBD1	TRBV5-1	many	TRBJ1-1	CASSLPQGGGNTEAFF	TGCGCCAGCAGCTTGCCCCAAGGGGGCGGAAACACTGAAGCTTTCTTT
NA	TRBV6-1	few	TRBJ2-7	CASSQPGQGGPYEQYF	TGTGCCAGCAGCCAACCCGGGCAGGGGGGCCCCTACGAGCAGTACTTC
NA	TRBV20-1	many	TRBJ1-4	CSAGVTVTNEKLFF	TGCAGTGCTGGGGTGACGGTAACTAATGAAAAACTGTTTTTT
TRBD2	TRBV28	few	TRBJ2-3	CASSLELAGGPTDTQYF	TGTGCCAGCAGTTTGGAACTAGCGGGGGGCCCCACAGATACGCAGTATTTT
NA	TRBV7-2	many	TRBJ1-4	CASSLVRELTNEKLFF	TGTGCCAGCAGCTTAGTACGAGAATTAACTAATGAAAAACTGTTTTTT
TRBD1	TRBV20-1	many	TRBJ1-6	CSARGDSRNNSPLHF	TGCAGTGCTAGAGGGGACAGTAGGAATAATTCACCCCTCCACTTT
NA	TRBV20-1	many	TRBJ2-6	CSARVWGSGANVLTF	TGCAGTGCTAGAGTGTGGGGGTCGGGGGCCAACGTCCTGACTTTC
NA	TRBV7-2	many	TRBJ1-2	CASGPVLPGYTF	TGTGCCAGCGGACCAGTGTTACCTGGCTACACCTTC
TRBD2	TRBV4-3	NA	TRBJ2-7	CASSPLAGSPYEQYF	TGCGCCAGCAGCCCCTTAGCGGGGTCTCCCTACGAGCAGTACTTC
TRBD2	TRBV18	few	TRBJ2-7	CASSPGLANEQYF	TGTGCCAGCTCACCAGGACTAGCCAACGAGCAGTACTTC
NA	TRBV7-2	many	TRBJ1-5	CASSPRGQPQHF	TGTGCCAGCAGTCCCCGGGGGCAGCCCCAGCATTTT
TRBD1	TRBV9	many	TRBJ1-2	CASSLSTGGSYGYTF	TGTGCCAGCAGTTTATCGACAGGGGGCTCCTATGGCTACACCTTC
TRBD2	TRBV20-1	many	TRBJ2-1	CSARNSSGLAGEQFF	TGCAGTGCTAGAAACAGTTCCGGACTAGCGGGTGAGCAGTTCTTC
NA	TRBV19	NA	TRBJ2-4	CANIQKENIQYF	TGTGCCAATATACAGAAGGAAAACATTCAGTACTTC
TRBD2	TRBV29-1	many	TRBJ2-1	CSVEDPVRTSNEQFF	TGCAGCGTTGAAGATCCGGTAAGGACTAGCAATGAGCAGTTCTTC
NA	TRBV9	many	TRBJ2-7	CASSVSPLGEEQYF	TGTGCCAGCAGCGTTTCCCCGCTTGGCGAGGAGCAGTACTTC
NA	TRBV28	many	TRBJ1-1	CASSTPGGLNTEAFF	TGTGCCAGCAGTACTCCCGGGGGCTTGAACACTGAAGCTTTCTTT
NA	TRBV9	many	TRBJ1-1	CASGLGPNTEAFF	TGTGCCAGCGGCTTGGGACCGAACACTGAAGCTTTCTTT
NA	TRBV29-1	many	TRBJ1-2	CSVDRDIKIVANYGYTF	TGCAGCGTCGATCGTGACATTAAGATTGTGGCTAACTATGGCTACACCTTC
NA	TRBV7-9	NA	TRBJ2-3	CASSRYAGREDTQYF	TGTGCCAGCAGCCGCTATGCGGGGCGGGAAGATACGCAGTATTTT